Below, 26 T cell receptor beta chains from the same sample are listed, as sequenced in a study of shared T cell receptors in the human thymus. Profiled with immunoSEQ multiplex PCR; TCRdb holds only in-frame clones, not every one. The table has hundreds of thousands of clones, roughly 94% seen once. The sequenced material came from thymocytes. The receptors were gathered from a human donor.

The chain recombines TRBV10-3 with TRBJ2-7, with no clear D. The CDR3 is 16 amino acids. V was pared by 6 bases and J by 4 bases, with 22 bases between. From germline, CDR1 is ENHRY and CDR2 SYGVKD. CDR3 DNA sequence: TGTGCCATCAGCCCAACCCAGAAGGATTCCACGTACGAGCAGTACTTC. Its protein product is CAISPTQKDSTYEQYF.

In nucleotides, the CDR3 is TGCGCCAGCAGTCGGACGGGGGAGTATAATTCACCCCTCCACTTT. Protein: CASSRTGEYNSPLHF. The rearrangement links TRBV5-1 to TRBJ1-6; tentative D call: TRBD1 (5 bases). The CDR3 is made up of 15 amino acids. The germline gives CDR1 SGHRS, CDR2 YFSETQ. Trimming left V 5 bases short and J 4 bases short, with 13 bases between. The full variable domain, with the rest looked up from reference TRBV5-1 and TRBJ1-6, is KAGVTQTPRYLIKTRGQQVTLSCSPISGHRSVSWYQQTPGQGLQFLFEYFSETQRNKGNFPGRFSGRQFSNSRSEMNVSTLELGDSALYLCASSRTGEYNSPLHFGNGTRLTVT.

The rearrangement uses TRBV20-1 and TRBJ1-1; D is uncertain. V shed 3 bases and J shed 10 bases, with 12 bases lying between them. The CDR3 runs to 11 residues. CDR1 and CDR2 (germline): DFQATT, SNEGSKA (reference sequence). The CDR3 reads CSASTKNGAFF. The CDR3 DNA follows: TGCAGTGCTAGTACCAAAAATGGAGCTTTCTTT.

J is TRBJ2-6 and V is TRBV30, with D possibly TRBD2 on 6 matching bases. The CDR3 consists of 17 residues. The germline V gene has CDR1 GTSNPN and CDR2 SVGIG (reference sequence). V lost 8 bases and J 0 bases, leaving 20 bases between the germline ends. CDR3 in DNA: TGTGCCCACGCGTTTGAGGGACTCAGCTCTGGGGCCAACGTCCTGACTTTC. Translating gives CAHAFEGLSSGANVLTF.

The J gene is TRBJ2-4, the V gene TRBV9, with 11 bases that match TRBD1. The length of the CDR3 is 17 residues. Losses at the gene ends were 0 bases for V and 3 bases for J; bases not matched to a gene: 5. The germline CDR1 and CDR2 sequences are SGDLS and YYNGEE. This CDR3 reads CASSVDGGQGDKNIQYF. In DNA form, the CDR3 reads TGTGCCAGCAGCGTAGATGGGGGACAGGGGGACAAAAACATTCAGTACTTC.

This chain joins TRBV7-9 and TRBJ2-7; D is ambiguous. CDR3 size: 12 residues. The germline gives CDR1 SEHNR, CDR2 FQNEAQ (reference sequence). Trimming removed 5 bases from V and 4 bases from J, with 9 bases in between. The CDR3 sequence is CASSIQRYEQYF. The CDR3, as DNA: TGTGCCAGCAGCATTCAGCGTTACGAGCAGTACTTC. Full variable domain (outside the CDR3, taken from reference TRBV7-9 and TRBJ2-7): DTGVSQNPRHKITKRGQNVTFRCDPISEHNRLYWYRQTLGQGPEFLTYFQNEAQLEKSRLLSDRFSAERPKGSFSTLEIQRTEQGDSAMYLCASSIQRYEQYFGPGTRLTVT.

The rearrangement links TRBV5-5 to TRBJ2-1; a weak D match, TRBD2 (5 bases). Trimming cost V 2 bases and J 2 bases, with 17 bases left between them. CDR3 size: 17 residues. The germline gives CDR1 SGHKS, CDR2 YYEKEE (reference sequence). The DNA of the CDR3 is TGTGCCAGCAGCTTCCCTTCGGGGAGCGAACCCTACAATGAGCAGTTCTTC. Protein sequence: CASSFPSGSEPYNEQFF. Using reference TRBV5-5 and TRBJ2-1 for the parts outside the CDR3, the full variable domain is DAGVTQSPTHLIKTRGQQVTLRCSPISGHKSVSWYQQVLGQGPQFIFQYYEKEERGRGNFPDRFSARQFPNYSSELNVNALLLGDSALYLCASSFPSGSEPYNEQFFGPGTRLTVL.

This rearrangement joins TRBV18 to TRBJ2-1; D call uncertain. In germline, CDR1 is KGHSH, CDR2 LQKENI. Between the trimmed V and J ends, which lost 5 bases and 8 bases, there was a span of 16 bases. This CDR3 has 14 residues. CDR3 residues: CASSSRWRSDEQFF. CDR3 DNA sequence: TGTGCCAGCTCATCTCGATGGCGATCAGATGAGCAGTTCTTC. The whole variable domain, remainder taken from reference TRBV18 and TRBJ2-1, is NAGVMQNPRHLVRRRGQEARLRCSPMKGHSHVYWYRQLPEEGLKFMVYLQKENIIDESGMPKERFSAEFPKEGPSILRIQQVVRGDSAAYFCASSSRWRSDEQFFGPGTRLTVL.

This sequence joins TRBV10-3 and TRBJ1-3; tentatively, D is TRBD1 (5 bases). This CDR3 has 15 amino acids. V was pared by 6 bases and J by 0 bases, with 12 bases between. Germline-derived CDR1 and CDR2 are ENHRY and SYGVKD. CDR3 sequence reads: CAIRTGPLSGNTIYF. CDR3 in DNA: TGTGCCATCAGAACAGGTCCCCTCTCTGGAAACACCATATATTTT.

This chain joins TRBV5-1 and TRBJ2-7; perhaps D is TRBD1 or TRBD2 (6 bases each). This CDR3 is 19 amino acids long. V was clipped by 3 bases and J by 4 bases, with 29 bases between them. In germline, CDR1 is SGHRS, CDR2 YFSETQ. The CDR3 sequence is CASSSNVRGRERRTYEQYF. For the CDR3, the DNA is TGCGCCAGCAGCTCGAATGTCCGGGGGCGCGAAAGGCGGACATACGAGCAGTACTTC. Variable domain in full (rest from reference TRBV5-1 and TRBJ2-7): KAGVTQTPRYLIKTRGQQVTLSCSPISGHRSVSWYQQTPGQGLQFLFEYFSETQRNKGNFPGRFSGRQFSNSRSEMNVSTLELGDSALYLCASSSNVRGRERRTYEQYFGPGTRLTVT.

This clone was detected only a few times. The chain is built from TRBV5-1 and TRBJ2-2; 10 nucleotides line up with TRBD1. The CDR3 loop spans 17 amino acids. CDR1 and CDR2 (germline): SGHRS, YFSETQ. After removal of 4 bases from V and 2 bases from J, the junction contained 8 bases not matched to a gene. This CDR3 is CASSPDRGTKNTGELFF. The CDR3 nucleotides are TGCGCCAGCAGCCCGGACAGGGGGACTAAAAACACCGGGGAGCTGTTTTTT.

The gene calls are TRBV30 and TRBJ1-1, with D possibly being TRBD1 (6 bases). The CDR3 is 15 amino acids. Per the germline V gene, CDR1 is GTSNPN and CDR2 is SVGIG (reference sequence). Trimming removed 3 bases at V and 3 bases at J, with 17 bases between. CDR3 in amino acids: CAWSENSDSYTEAFF. The CDR3 nucleotides read TGTGCCTGGAGCGAAAACTCGGACAGTTACACTGAAGCTTTCTTT.

The chain links TRBV5-6 to TRBJ2-1; TRBD2 might be the D (6 bases). The CDR3 length is 15 residues. V dropped 1 base and J dropped 3 bases, with 11 bases sitting between them. Germline V gives CDR1 SGHDT, CDR2 YYEEEE. The CDR3 nucleotides are TGTGCCAGCAGCTTGTTTAGCGGCTACTACAATGAGCAGTTCTTC. Translated, it gives CASSLFSGYYNEQFF. Supplemented by reference TRBV5-6 and TRBJ2-1, the full variable domain reads DAGVTQSPTHLIKTRGQQVTLRCSPKSGHDTVSWYQQALGQGPQFIFQYYEEEERQRGNFPDRFSGHQFPNYSSELNVNALLLGDSALYLCASSLFSGYYNEQFFGPGTRLTVL.

The V call is TRBV6-4, the J call TRBJ2-2, with D possibly TRBD2 on 6 matching bases. Germline V gene data show CDR1 as MRHNA and CDR2 as SNTAGT. CDR3 length equals 16 residues. Trimming cost V 7 bases and J 0 bases, with 15 bases left between them. The CDR3 protein is CASNWEGGANTGELFF. CDR3 coding DNA: TGTGCCAGCAATTGGGAAGGCGGGGCGAACACCGGGGAGCTGTTTTTT.

This chain uses TRBV14 with TRBJ1-1; D unresolved. The germline gives CDR1 SGHDN, CDR2 FVKESK. The length of the CDR3 is 16 residues. V was clipped by 3 bases and J by 5 bases, with 19 bases between them. CDR3 sequence (DNA): TGTGCCAGCAGCCACCATGGCGGGGTCCCGGGTACTGAAGCTTTCTTT. Its translation: CASSHHGGVPGTEAFF.

This sequence joins TRBV28 and TRBJ1-2; D is ambiguous. Germline loops: CDR1 MDHEN, CDR2 SYDVKM. CDR3 length: 13 residues. V lost 4 bases to trimming and J lost 8 bases, with 14 bases between them. In DNA form, the CDR3 reads TGTGCCAGCAGTTCCCTGGCCCCAAGGGGCTACACCTTC. Protein: CASSSLAPRGYTF.

The chain combines TRBV7-9 with TRBJ1-2; D may be TRBD1 (6 bases). CDR1 and CDR2 (germline): SEHNR, FQNEAQ (reference sequence). The CDR3 spans 13 residues. V was cut by 7 bases and J by 7 bases, with 16 bases left in between. This CDR3 reads CASTTQGPPGYTF. CDR3 DNA sequence: TGTGCCAGCACCACACAGGGCCCCCCTGGCTACACCTTC.

V is TRBV30 and J is TRBJ2-7; tentative D call: TRBD2 (6 bases). The CDR3 totals 16 residues. Per germline, CDR1 GTSNPN and CDR2 SVGIG (reference sequence). V lost 3 bases to trimming and J lost 0 bases, with 18 bases between them. The CDR3 DNA sequence: TGTGCCTGGAGGCACCGGGACTCCAGGAGCTCCTACGAGCAGTACTTC. Translated, it gives CAWRHRDSRSSYEQYF.

The chain uses TRBV27 and TRBJ2-1, with 8 bases fitting TRBD2. V gave up 0 bases and J gave up 5 bases; unmatched junction bases: 18. CDR3 size: 20 residues. In germline, CDR1 is MNHEY, CDR2 SMNVEV (reference sequence). As DNA, the CDR3 is TGTGCCAGCAGTTTATCGAACCTCTATACAGCGGGAGAACCTAACAATGAGCAGTTCTTC. Translated, it gives CASSLSNLYTAGEPNNEQFF.

The chain joins TRBV4-3 to TRBJ2-1; 7 bases map to TRBD2. The CDR3 consists of 20 residues. Trimming removed 0 bases from V and 3 bases from J; junction bases left unmatched: 17. Germline V gene data show CDR1 as LGHNA and CDR2 as YSLEER. Here the CDR3 DNA reads TGCGCCAGCAGCCAAGATCCAATATTAGCTAGGGAGGGTAACTACAATGAGCAGTTCTTC. Translation gives CASSQDPILAREGNYNEQFF.

The chain combines TRBV7-7 with TRBJ1-4, with a weak D call TRBD1 (5 bases). This CDR3 contains 15 residues. V was shortened by 1 base and J by 8 bases, with 14 bases between the two germline ends. The germline V gene has CDR1 SSHAT and CDR2 FNYEAQ (reference sequence). CDR3 nucleotides: TGTGCCAGCAGCTTAGGGTCGGCAGGGCAGGAAAAACTGTTTTTT. Its translation: CASSLGSAGQEKLFF.

The chain is built from TRBV30 and TRBJ1-1; a weak D match, TRBD1 (6 bases). V lost 4 bases and J lost 6, with 15 bases in between. CDR3 size: 13 residues. The germline CDR1 and CDR2 sequences are GTSNPN and SVGIG (reference sequence). CDR3 residues: CAWTWGHSSEAFF. The CDR3 DNA is TGTGCCTGGACTTGGGGGCATAGCTCTGAAGCTTTCTTT.

This clone showed up just once. The chain joins TRBV5-1 to TRBJ2-3; TRBD2 might be the D (6 bases). Trimming pared 2 bases from V and 1 base from J, leaving 14 bases between. Germline V gene lookup returns CDR1 SGHRS and CDR2 YFSETQ. The CDR3 contains 16 residues. The CDR3 sequence is CASSLGDFSRTDTQYF. CDR3 coding DNA: TGCGCCAGCAGCTTAGGGGACTTTAGCCGCACAGATACGCAGTATTTT.

The rearrangement joins TRBV14 to TRBJ2-5; no firm D call. V lost 0 bases to trimming and J lost 1 base, with 15 bases between them. Germline V gene lookup returns CDR1 SGHDN and CDR2 FVKESK. The CDR3 extends over 17 amino acids. The CDR3 coding sequence is TGTGCCAGCAGCCAAGATCTTCCAGGATTCTCCCAAGAGACCCAGTACTTC. This translates into CASSQDLPGFSQETQYF.

About this clone itself: Distinct nucleotide sequences in the sample also encode this CDR3. V usage is TRBV6-5 and J usage is TRBJ2-1; the D call may be TRBD1 or TRBD2 (5 bases each). CDR1 and CDR2 (germline): MNHEY, SVGAGI. The CDR3 loop spans 12 amino acids. V lost 5 bases to trimming and J lost 8 bases, with 10 bases between them. This CDR3 is CASSPQGDEQFF. In DNA form, the CDR3 reads TGTGCCAGCAGTCCCCAGGGAGATGAGCAGTTCTTC.

The chain recombines TRBV28 with TRBJ1-2, with 7 positions matching TRBD1. The CDR3 consists of 13 residues. Germline-derived CDR1 and CDR2 are MDHEN and SYDVKM. V lost 5 bases and J lost 5; bases outside the gene matches: 5. The CDR3 loop is CASSPGRGYGYTF. CDR3 bases: TGTGCCAGCAGTCCCGGCAGGGGGTATGGCTACACCTTC.